This TCR beta chain was sequenced for a study of blood T cells in healthy people across ages (dated by TCRdb to the mid-2010s). For the study in its entirety: In model experiments, template switching captured roughly one uniquely barcoded TCR beta cDNA molecule for every two T cells. To avoid experimental bias, donors of different ages were spread randomly across the sequencing lanes. Donors were grouped into four age groups: young (average 16 years), middle-aged (less than 40), aged (around 62) and long-lived (roughly 80). To track age-related changes in TCR beta repertoire diversity, the study relied on deep sequencing normalized with unique cDNA molecular identifiers. Using the same blood draw, the study looked at two additional independent replicas of 1 million unique cDNA reads for two donors, one aged 18 to 30 and the other aged 80 or older. Paper-wide results and their limitations: Since profiling was done on bulk unsorted PBMCs, naive and antigen-experienced compartments could not be conclusively compared. Compared with the aged group, more naive CD4+ T cells, fewer expanded clones and increased TCR diversity were shown by the long-lived group, suggesting age selection. Total diversity estimates from one million sequenced T cells were considered lower bounds and underestimates. There was a strong correlation between observed TCR beta diversity and the percentage of naive T cells measured by flow cytometry. As age increased, observed TCR beta diversity per million T cells dropped in a roughly linear way, and a significant reduction was already evident by age 40. Because the CMV infection status of the donors was unknown, age-related changes in expanded clonotypes may potentially have been confounded.

The 40 or so donors, aged roughly 6 to 95 years, were systemically healthy Caucasian individuals from Russia. About 10 milliliters of peripheral blood were collected from each donor into EDTA-treated Vacutainer tubes. Ficoll-Paque density-gradient centrifugation was used to isolate PBMCs, with at least 7 million per sample. Trizol reagent was used to extract total RNA from the PBMCs, yielding at least 5.5 micrograms per sample. For every donor, flow cytometry on a PBMC aliquot measured the percentage of naive CD45RAhigh/CD27high T cells. The CDR3, cysteine through phenylalanine, is 13 amino acids long. Only the CDR3 part of the read is kept: 39 bases, read in frame from the first base. CDR1 and CDR2, per the germline V gene (reference sequence), are DFQATT and SNEGSKA. At the junction V is shortened by 4 bases and J by 0 bases, with 7 bases in between. Receptor amplification or capture employed 5' RACE. These reads were obtained on an Illumina HiSeq 2500. The second PCR ran for about 7 to 11 cycles and used a J-beta primer mix along with a sample-barcoded 5' primer. A template-switch 5' adaptor carrying 12 random nucleotides introduced a unique molecular identifier onto each TCR beta cDNA molecule. At least 2.5 million CDR3-containing paired-end reads were obtained from each sample. The Mint cDNA synthesis kit, primed by a TRBC-specific oligonucleotide, was used to synthesize first-strand cDNA from all RNA. All cDNA was treated with uracil-DNA glycosylase and then went through a first 18-cycle PCR with the universal primers M1SS and BC2_uni_R. For the original study's pipeline: For normalization, 1 million high-quality reads were randomly selected from each sample, with every read carrying a distinct molecular identifier. Reads sharing molecular identifiers were discarded rather than binned into consensus sequences. MiTCR, set to a Q25 quality threshold and the strictest error-elimination algorithm, was used for CDR3 identification, clonotype clustering and error correction. A nonparametric unseen species model with Euler transformation was used to estimate lower-bound total TCR beta diversity. TCRdb's own reprocessing of the public reads used fastp at Q25 and MiXCR and kept productive beta chains. When rows share a CDR3 protein, they turn into one entry using the most common DNA and genes. TCRdb's processing, not the authors' own work, is the source of the V and J calls. Across this sample there are 710,000 or so distinct CDR3 sequences, with about a fifth seen only once. Less than 25% of the sample is held by the ten biggest clonotypes.

The table lists this clonotype with a few counts. Its antigen remains undetermined. No qualities accompany the bases; no much larger clone lies one base away. This receptor was identified in a man in his sixties or seventies in good health. The chain is made from TRBV20-1 and TRBJ2-4; TRBD2 is a possible D gene, resting on 6 matching bases. Sample: blood. In nucleotides, the sequence is TGCAGTGCTAAGGGACTAGCCAAAAACATTCAGTACTTC. This is translated as CSAKGLAKNIQYF.